This TCR beta chain was sequenced in a study of blood T cell repertoires in COVID-19. The overall study: Samples taken during acute and convalescent COVID-19 were collected in the United States, Italy and Spain. Nucleic acid was either cDNA or gDNA, and it came from T cells, B-cell-depleted T cells, or PBMCs.

In the original analysis: Nucleated cell counts were estimated from reference gene primer amplification. Clones were sequenced by immunoSEQ multiplex PCR, and TCRdb holds only the in-frame ones, with some missing. D and trimming come from the DNA, and the V and J calls and clone size come from that table. The sample shows roughly 70,000 clones, less than 75% of them seen only once. V shed 7 bases and J 3 bases; nucleotides not matched to a gene: 4. Germline V CDR1 and CDR2: GTSNPN, SVGIG (reference sequence). The CDR3 is 12 amino acids. This sequence joins TRBV30 and TRBJ2-7, with 9 bases that match TRBD1. The sample was peripheral blood. The clonotype comes from a man aged 55-75 years with acute or convalescent COVID-19. CDR3 nucleotides: TGTGCCTTGGGACAGGGCTACTACGAGCAGTACTTC. Its translation is CALGQGYYEQYF.